This T cell receptor beta chain was recovered during a study of cytomegalovirus exposure and HLA in healthy donors. Study-level information: There were 350 to 450 genotyped donors. Of these, roughly 80% fell in the genetic ancestry cluster associated with self-reported Caucasian donors. Study-level results: Associated with cytomegalovirus, according to the listing, were 150 to 200 TCR beta chains. Immune exposure was documented only through CMV serostatus. What a later analysis showed was that several of the most significant clusters appeared linked to common viral pathogens.

The V segment lost 4 bases and the J segment 5 bases; nucleotides outside the gene matches: 5. CDR3 length: 14 residues. Germline CDR1 reads WNHNN; CDR2 reads SYGVQD (reference sequence). Primers: 60 Vbeta forward and 13 Jbeta reverse. Profiling relied on immunoSEQ multiplex PCR, and the TCRdb table lists in-frame clones only, not all of them. The sample records 140,000 to 150,000 clones, more than 75% being singletons. With respect to this clone: Its antigen is as yet unknown.

The sequence derives from a female donor in good health and CMV-seronegative. The gene calls are TRBV10-1 and TRBJ2-1; 7 bases align to TRBD2. The sample comprised PBMCs. The CDR3 bases are TGCGCCAGCAGTGTGGCGGGAGCCGACAATGAGCAGTTCTTC. Amino acids: CASSVAGADNEQFF.